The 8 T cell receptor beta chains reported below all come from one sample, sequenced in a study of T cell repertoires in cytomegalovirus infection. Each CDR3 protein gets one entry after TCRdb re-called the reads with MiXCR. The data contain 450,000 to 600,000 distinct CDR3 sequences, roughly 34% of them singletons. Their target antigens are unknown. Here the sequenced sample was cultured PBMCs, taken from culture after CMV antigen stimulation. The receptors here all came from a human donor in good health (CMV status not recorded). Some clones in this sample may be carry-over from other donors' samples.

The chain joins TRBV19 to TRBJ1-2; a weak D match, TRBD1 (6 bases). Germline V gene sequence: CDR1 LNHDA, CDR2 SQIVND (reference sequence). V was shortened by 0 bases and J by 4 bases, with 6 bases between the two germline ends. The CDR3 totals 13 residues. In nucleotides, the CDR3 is TGTGCCAGTAGTATAGAGGACAGCTATGGCTACACCTTC. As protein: CASSIEDSYGYTF.

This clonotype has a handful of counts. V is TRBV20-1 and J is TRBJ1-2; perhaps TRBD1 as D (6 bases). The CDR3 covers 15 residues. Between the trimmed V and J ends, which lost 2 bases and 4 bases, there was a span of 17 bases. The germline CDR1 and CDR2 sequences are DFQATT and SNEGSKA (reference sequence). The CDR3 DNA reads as TGCAGTGCTAGAACGACAGGTTCCTGGGGCTATGGCTACACCTTC. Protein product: CSARTTGSWGYGYTF.

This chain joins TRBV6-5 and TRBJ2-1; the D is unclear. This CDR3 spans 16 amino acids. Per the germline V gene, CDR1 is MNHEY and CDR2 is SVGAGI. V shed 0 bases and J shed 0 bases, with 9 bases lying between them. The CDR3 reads CASSYSIALSYNEQFF. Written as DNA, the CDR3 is TGTGCCAGCAGTTACTCGATTGCCCTCTCCTACAATGAGCAGTTCTTC.

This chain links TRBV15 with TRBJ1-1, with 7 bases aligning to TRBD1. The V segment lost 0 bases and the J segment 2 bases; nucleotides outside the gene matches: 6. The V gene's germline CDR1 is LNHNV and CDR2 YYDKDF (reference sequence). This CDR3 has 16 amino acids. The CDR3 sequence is CATSREQWTGNTEAFF. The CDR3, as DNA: TGTGCCACCAGCAGAGAACAGTGGACAGGAAACACTGAAGCTTTCTTT.

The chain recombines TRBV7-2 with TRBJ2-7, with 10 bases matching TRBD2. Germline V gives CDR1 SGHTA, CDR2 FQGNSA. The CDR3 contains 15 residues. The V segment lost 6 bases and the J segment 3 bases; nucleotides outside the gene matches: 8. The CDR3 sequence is CASSRVAGGLYEQYV. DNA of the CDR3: TGTGCCAGCAGTCGGGTAGCGGGGGGTCTCTACGAGCAGTACGTC.

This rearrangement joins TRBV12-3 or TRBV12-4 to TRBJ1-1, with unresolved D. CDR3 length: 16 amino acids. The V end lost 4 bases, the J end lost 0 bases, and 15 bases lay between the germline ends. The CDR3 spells CASSSMVETMNTEAFF. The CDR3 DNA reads TGTGCCAGCAGTTCCATGGTAGAAACCATGAACACTGAAGCTTTCTTT.

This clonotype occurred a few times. The CDR3 protein is CASSFTGTGGAFF. CDR3 nucleotide sequence: TGTGCCAGCAGTTTTACAGGGACAGGAGGAGCTTTCTTT. The chain employs TRBV12-3 or TRBV12-4 and TRBJ1-1; 8 nucleotides align to TRBD1. V trimming: 3 bases; J trimming: 10 bases; junction bases outside the gene matches: 7. The CDR3 extends over 13 amino acids.

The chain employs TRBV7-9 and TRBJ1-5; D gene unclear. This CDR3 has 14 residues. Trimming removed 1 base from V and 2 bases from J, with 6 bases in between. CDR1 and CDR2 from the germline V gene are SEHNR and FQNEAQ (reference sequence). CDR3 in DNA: TGTGCCAGCAGCTTAGAGGCGGGCAATCAGCCCCAGCATTTT. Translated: CASSLEAGNQPQHF.